The source of this T cell receptor (beta chain) is a study of blood T cell repertoires in COVID-19. Study-wide background: Italy, Spain and the United States were the sources of the convalescent and acute COVID-19 samples. T cells, B-cell-depleted T cells, or PBMCs provided the cDNA or gDNA that served as material.

CDR3 length: 11 residues. Looked up from germline, CDR1 is SGDLS and CDR2 is YYNGEE. The V end was cut by 7 bases, the J end by 5 bases, with 7 bases between. Authors' methods: Amplifying reference gene primers gave estimates of nucleated cell counts. The assay was immunoSEQ multiplex PCR, and TCRdb's table has in-frame clones only and misses some. That table furnishes V, J and clone size, whereas the DNA furnished D and trimming. The sample includes 150,000 to 160,000 clones, 91% seen only once; the top ten take under 0.6%. The receptor's source is a man between 45 and 60 years old with acute or convalescent COVID-19. Sequencing was carried out using peripheral blood. V and J are TRBV9 and TRBJ1-5; a possible D gene is TRBD1 (5 bases). The CDR3 here is CASGGDQPQHF. As DNA, the CDR3 is TGTGCCAGCGGGGGGGATCAGCCCCAGCATTTT.